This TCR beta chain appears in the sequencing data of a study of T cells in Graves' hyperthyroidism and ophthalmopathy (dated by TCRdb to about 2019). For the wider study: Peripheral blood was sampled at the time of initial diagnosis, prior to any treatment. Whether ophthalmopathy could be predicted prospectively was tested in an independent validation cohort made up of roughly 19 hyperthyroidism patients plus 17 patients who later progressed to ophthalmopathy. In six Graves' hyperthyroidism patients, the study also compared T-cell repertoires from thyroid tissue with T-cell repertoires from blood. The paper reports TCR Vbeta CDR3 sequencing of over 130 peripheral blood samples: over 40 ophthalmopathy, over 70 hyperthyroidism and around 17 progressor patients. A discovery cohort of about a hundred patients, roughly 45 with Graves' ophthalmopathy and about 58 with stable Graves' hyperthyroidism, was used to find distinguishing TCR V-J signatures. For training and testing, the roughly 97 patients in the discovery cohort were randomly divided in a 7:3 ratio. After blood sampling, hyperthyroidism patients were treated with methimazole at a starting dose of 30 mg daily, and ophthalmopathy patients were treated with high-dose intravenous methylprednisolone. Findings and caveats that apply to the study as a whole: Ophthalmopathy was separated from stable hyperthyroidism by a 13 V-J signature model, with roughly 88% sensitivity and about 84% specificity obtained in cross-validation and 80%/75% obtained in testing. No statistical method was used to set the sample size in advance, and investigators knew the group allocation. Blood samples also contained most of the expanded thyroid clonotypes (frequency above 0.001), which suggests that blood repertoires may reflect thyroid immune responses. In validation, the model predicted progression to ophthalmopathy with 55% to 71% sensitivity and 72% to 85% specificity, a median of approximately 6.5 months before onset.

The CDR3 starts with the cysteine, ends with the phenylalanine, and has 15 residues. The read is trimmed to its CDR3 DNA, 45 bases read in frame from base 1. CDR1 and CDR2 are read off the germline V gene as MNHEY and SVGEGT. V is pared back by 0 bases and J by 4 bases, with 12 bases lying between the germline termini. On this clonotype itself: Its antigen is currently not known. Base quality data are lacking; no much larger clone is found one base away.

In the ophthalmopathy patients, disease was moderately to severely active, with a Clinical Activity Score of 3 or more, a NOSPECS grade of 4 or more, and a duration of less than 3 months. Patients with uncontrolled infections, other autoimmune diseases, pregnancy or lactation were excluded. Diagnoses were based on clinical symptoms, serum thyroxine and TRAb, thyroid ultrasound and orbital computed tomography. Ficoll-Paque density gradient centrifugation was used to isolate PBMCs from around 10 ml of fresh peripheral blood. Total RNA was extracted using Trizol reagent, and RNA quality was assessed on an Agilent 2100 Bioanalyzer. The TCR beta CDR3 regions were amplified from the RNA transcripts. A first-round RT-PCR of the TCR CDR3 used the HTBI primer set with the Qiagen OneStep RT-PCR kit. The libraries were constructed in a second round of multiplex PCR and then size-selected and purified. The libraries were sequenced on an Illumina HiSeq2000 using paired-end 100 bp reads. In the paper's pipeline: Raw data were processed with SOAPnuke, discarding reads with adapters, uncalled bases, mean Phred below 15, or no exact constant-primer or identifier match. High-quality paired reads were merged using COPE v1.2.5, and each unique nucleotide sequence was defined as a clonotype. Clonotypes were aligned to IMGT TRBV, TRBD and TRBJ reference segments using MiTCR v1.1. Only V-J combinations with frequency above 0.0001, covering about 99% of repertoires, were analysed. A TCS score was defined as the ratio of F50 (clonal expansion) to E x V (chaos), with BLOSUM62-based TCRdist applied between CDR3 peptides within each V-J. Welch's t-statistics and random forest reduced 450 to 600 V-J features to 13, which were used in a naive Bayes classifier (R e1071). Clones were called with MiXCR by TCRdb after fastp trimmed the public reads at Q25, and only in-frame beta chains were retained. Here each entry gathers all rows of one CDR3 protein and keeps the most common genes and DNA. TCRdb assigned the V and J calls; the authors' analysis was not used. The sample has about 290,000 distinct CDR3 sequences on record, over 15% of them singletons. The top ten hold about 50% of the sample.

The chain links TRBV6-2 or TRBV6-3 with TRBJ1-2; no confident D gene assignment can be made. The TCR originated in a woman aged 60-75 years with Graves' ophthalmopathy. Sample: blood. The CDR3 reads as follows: CASSYSAAQIYGYTF. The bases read TGTGCCAGCAGTTACTCGGCTGCCCAAATCTATGGCTACACCTTC.